Listed below are T cell receptor beta chains from one sample, sequenced in a study of identical twins. Via MiXCR, TCRdb re-called the 5' RACE reads, giving one row per CDR3 protein. The table lists more than 650,000 distinct CDR3 sequences, around 5.7% of them singletons, with 1.5% to 2% in the top ten. Sequencing was carried out using naive T cells sorted from blood. The receptor source for this set is a man aged 18 to 30 in good health. Both conserved end residues are part of each CDR3. Each record gives: D gene, CDR3 length, J gene, V gene, clone size, CDR3 protein, CDR3 DNA. D genes are given only for firm matches. For some rows the clone size is stated as once, few or many, or as a class when expanded; others skip it.

D: -
length: 13
J: TRBJ1-1
V: TRBV3-1
size: few
CDR3: CASSQEPNTEAFF
DNA: TGTGCCAGCAGCCAAGAACCAAACACTGAAGCTTTCTTT

D: -
length: 16
J: TRBJ1-3
V: TRBV7-8
size: many
CDR3: CASSPRRILTGNTIYF
DNA: TGTGCCAGCAGCCCGCGACGGATCCTTACCGGGAACACCATATATTTT

D: -
length: 19
J: TRBJ2-2
V: TRBV7-2
size: -
CDR3: CASSLAGGQLWPNTGELFF
DNA: TGTGCCAGCAGCTTAGCTGGAGGACAGCTCTGGCCGAACACCGGGGAGCTGTTTTTT

D: -
length: 12
J: TRBJ2-7
V: TRBV20-1
size: many
CDR3: CSAWGAAYEQYF
DNA: TGCAGTGCGTGGGGCGCCGCCTACGAGCAGTACTTC

D: -
length: 12
J: TRBJ2-1
V: TRBV10-3
size: many
CDR3: CAISDLATEQFF
DNA: TGTGCCATCAGTGATTTAGCGACCGAGCAGTTCTTC

D: -
length: 12
J: TRBJ2-7
V: TRBV28
size: -
CDR3: CASYTGNYEQYF
DNA: TGTGCCAGCTATACAGGGAACTACGAGCAGTACTTC

D: -
length: 14
J: TRBJ2-3
V: TRBV24-1
size: -
CDR3: CATSDRIRGSTQYF
DNA: TGTGCCACCAGTGACCGTATAAGGGGGAGCACGCAGTATTTT

D: TRBD1
length: 15
J: TRBJ2-2
V: TRBV12-3/TRBV12-4
size: many
CDR3: CASSSRQGAGEELFF
DNA: TGTGCCAGCAGCTCGAGACAGGGGGCTGGGGAGGAGCTGTTTTTT

D: -
length: 13
J: TRBJ1-2
V: TRBV9
size: -
CDR3: CASSSGDGYGYTF
DNA: TGTGCCAGCAGCTCGGGGGACGGCTATGGCTACACCTTC

D: -
length: 13
J: TRBJ1-2
V: TRBV5-1
size: -
CDR3: CASSIDTDYGYTF
DNA: TGCGCCAGCAGCATCGACACGGATTATGGCTACACCTTC

D: -
length: 15
J: TRBJ2-5
V: TRBV28
size: -
CDR3: CASSLTSQGGETQYF
DNA: TGTGCCAGCAGTTTAACGAGTCAGGGTGGCGAGACCCAGTACTTC

D: -
length: 14
J: TRBJ2-2
V: TRBV7-2
size: many
CDR3: CASSFDRNTGELFF
DNA: TGTGCCAGCAGCTTCGACAGGAACACCGGGGAGCTGTTTTTT

D: -
length: 16
J: TRBJ1-5
V: TRBV12-3/TRBV12-4
size: many
CDR3: CASSLVDGVGNQPQHF
DNA: TGTGCCAGCAGTTTAGTAGACGGGGTGGGCAATCAGCCCCAGCATTTT

D: -
length: 13
J: TRBJ1-2
V: TRBV3-1
size: -
CDR3: CASGDYGGYGYTF
DNA: TGTGCCAGTGGGGACTATGGGGGCTATGGCTACACCTTC

D: -
length: 14
J: TRBJ2-1
V: TRBV20-1
size: many
CDR3: CSARVPRGHNEQFF
DNA: TGCAGTGCTAGAGTACCTAGGGGACACAATGAGCAGTTCTTC

D: -
length: 15
J: TRBJ2-3
V: TRBV10-2
size: -
CDR3: CASRSPRQKTDTQYF
DNA: TGCGCCAGCAGGAGCCCTAGACAGAAAACAGATACGCAGTATTTT

D: TRBD2
length: 15
J: TRBJ2-5
V: TRBV11-2
size: few
CDR3: CASSPLLAGVETQYF
DNA: TGTGCCAGCAGCCCCCTTCTAGCGGGAGTGGAGACCCAGTACTTC

D: -
length: 14
J: TRBJ2-6
V: TRBV28
size: -
CDR3: CASSDMAGANVLTF
DNA: TGTGCCAGCAGTGACATGGCCGGGGCCAACGTCCTGACTTTC

D: -
length: 13
J: TRBJ1-1
V: TRBV5-1
size: -
CDR3: CASRGTVNTEAFF
DNA: TGCGCCAGCAGGGGGACGGTGAACACTGAAGCTTTCTTT

D: -
length: 15
J: TRBJ1-4
V: TRBV5-1
size: few
CDR3: CASSLAYGGSEKLFF
DNA: TGCGCCAGCAGCTTGGCCTACGGGGGGAGCGAAAAACTGTTTTTT

D: -
length: 15
J: TRBJ2-7
V: TRBV7-8
size: many
CDR3: CASSSDSQIPYEQYF
DNA: TGTGCCAGCAGCTCCGATAGCCAGATTCCCTACGAGCAGTACTTC

D: TRBD2
length: 15
J: TRBJ2-2
V: TRBV5-1
size: many
CDR3: CASSWSSGNTGELFF
DNA: TGCGCCAGCAGCTGGTCTAGCGGGAACACCGGGGAGCTGTTTTTT

D: TRBD1
length: 12
J: TRBJ1-1
V: TRBV5-1
size: -
CDR3: CASRGQESEAFF
DNA: TGCGCCAGCCGGGGACAGGAGTCTGAAGCTTTCTTT

D: -
length: 15
J: TRBJ1-2
V: TRBV10-3
size: many
CDR3: CAATGRQLPNYGYTF
DNA: TGTGCCGCCACGGGACGGCAGTTACCTAACTATGGCTACACCTTC

D: TRBD1
length: 15
J: TRBJ2-1
V: TRBV6-2/TRBV6-3
size: few
CDR3: CASSAGGFSYNEQFF
DNA: TGTGCCAGCAGTGCAGGGGGTTTCTCCTACAATGAGCAGTTCTTC

D: -
length: 13
J: TRBJ2-2
V: TRBV29-1
size: many
CDR3: CSVESRVIGELFF
DNA: TGCAGCGTTGAGAGCAGGGTAATCGGGGAGCTGTTTTTT

D: -
length: 13
J: TRBJ2-1
V: TRBV15
size: many
CDR3: CATSRDKSNEQFF
DNA: TGTGCCACCAGCAGAGATAAAAGTAATGAGCAGTTCTTC

D: TRBD2
length: 17
J: TRBJ2-1
V: TRBV6-5
size: many
CDR3: CASSYSLAGGMYNEQFF
DNA: TGTGCCAGCAGTTACTCTCTAGCGGGAGGAATGTACAATGAGCAGTTCTTC

D: -
length: 15
J: TRBJ1-4
V: TRBV12-3/TRBV12-4
size: many
CDR3: CASSFWARSEEKLFF
DNA: TGTGCCAGCAGTTTTTGGGCGAGGTCGGAGGAAAAACTGTTTTTT

D: TRBD1
length: 14
J: TRBJ2-4
V: TRBV3-1
size: few
CDR3: CASSRQGVGYIQYF
DNA: TGTGCCAGCAGCCGACAGGGGGTGGGTTACATTCAGTACTTC

D: -
length: 15
J: TRBJ2-5
V: TRBV7-9
size: -
CDR3: CASSLYWQAQETQYF
DNA: TGTGCCAGCAGCTTATACTGGCAGGCCCAAGAGACCCAGTACTTC

D: -
length: 14
J: TRBJ1-4
V: TRBV9
size: -
CDR3: CASSFSQGGEKLFF
DNA: TGTGCCAGCAGCTTCAGTCAGGGTGGTGAAAAACTGTTTTTT

D: TRBD2
length: 17
J: TRBJ2-2
V: TRBV7-9
size: few
CDR3: CASSRPASGRNTGELFF
DNA: TGTGCCAGCAGCCGTCCCGCTAGCGGCAGGAACACCGGGGAGCTGTTTTTT

D: TRBD1
length: 19
J: TRBJ1-3
V: TRBV9
size: many
CDR3: CASSPGGDRAFLSGNTIYF
DNA: TGTGCCAGCAGCCCCGGTGGGGACAGAGCCTTTCTGAGTGGAAACACCATATATTTT

D: TRBD1
length: 12
J: TRBJ1-1
V: TRBV12-3/TRBV12-4
size: many
CDR3: CASSFYRGITFF
DNA: TGTGCCAGCAGTTTCTACAGGGGGATCACTTTCTTT

D: TRBD1
length: 14
J: TRBJ1-1
V: TRBV12-3/TRBV12-4
size: many
CDR3: CASRVDRDRREAFF
DNA: TGTGCCAGCAGGGTGGACAGGGACCGACGTGAAGCTTTCTTT

D: -
length: 12
J: TRBJ2-3
V: TRBV19
size: -
CDR3: CASSINLDTQYF
DNA: TGTGCCAGTAGTATCAACCTAGATACGCAGTATTTT

D: -
length: 14
J: TRBJ1-4
V: TRBV6-1
size: many
CDR3: CASTQRGVGEKLFF
DNA: TGTGCCAGCACCCAGCGGGGGGTGGGCGAAAAACTGTTTTTT

D: TRBD1
length: 12
J: TRBJ2-7
V: TRBV29-1
size: many
CDR3: CSVARQGGEQYF
DNA: TGCAGCGTTGCACGACAGGGGGGCGAGCAGTACTTC

D: -
length: 15
J: TRBJ2-4
V: TRBV3-1
size: -
CDR3: CASSQERVAKNIQYF
DNA: TGTGCCAGCAGCCAAGAACGAGTAGCCAAAAACATTCAGTACTTC

D: -
length: 11
J: TRBJ2-2
V: TRBV6-5
size: many
CDR3: CASRSLGELFF
DNA: TGTGCCAGCAGGTCACTCGGGGAGCTGTTTTTT

D: -
length: 14
J: TRBJ2-5
V: TRBV10-3
size: many
CDR3: CAISEGEGQETQYF
DNA: TGTGCCATCAGTGAAGGGGAAGGTCAAGAGACCCAGTACTTC

D: -
length: 15
J: TRBJ2-2
V: TRBV4-2
size: many
CDR3: CASSPRSFGAGELFF
DNA: TGTGCCAGCAGCCCCCGGTCCTTTGGGGCCGGGGAGCTGTTTTTT

D: -
length: 13
J: TRBJ2-3
V: TRBV23-1
size: -
CDR3: CASSPPLSDTQYF
DNA: TGCGCCAGCAGTCCTCCCCTCTCGGATACGCAGTATTTT

D: -
length: 13
J: TRBJ2-1
V: TRBV7-9
size: -
CDR3: CASSSGQWDEQFF
DNA: TGTGCCAGCAGCTCAGGACAGTGGGATGAGCAGTTCTTC

D: TRBD1
length: 13
J: TRBJ2-3
V: TRBV28
size: few
CDR3: CAGRDSYTDTQYF
DNA: TGTGCCGGACGGGACAGTTACACAGATACGCAGTATTTT

D: -
length: 15
J: TRBJ1-4
V: TRBV5-1
size: many
CDR3: CASSLGSTTNEKLFF
DNA: TGCGCCAGCAGCCTCGGGAGCACAACTAATGAAAAACTGTTTTTT

D: TRBD2
length: 13
J: TRBJ2-1
V: TRBV29-1
size: many
CDR3: CSESGTSGRGQFF
DNA: TGCAGCGAGTCCGGGACTAGCGGGAGGGGGCAGTTCTTC